Included here is one T cell receptor (beta chain) sequence, with context. Its antigen is as yet unknown. The data belong to a study of monozygotic twins with inflammatory bowel disease. Broader study findings: Twins with IBD had fewer clonotypes in common with others than healthy twins, particularly during disease activity. Among IBD patients, TCRbeta diversity (inverse Simpson) was lower than in healthy co-twins. Evidence failed to back one strong IBD-linked signal or clonotype.

CDR1 and CDR2 from the germline V gene are DFQATT and SNEGSKA (reference sequence). The CDR3 length is 14 residues. TCRdb reworked the 5' RACE reads into one entry per CDR3 protein, no DNA. Its table records about 160,000 distinct CDR3 sequences. The sample taken for sequencing was blood. This sequence was found in a human donor with ulcerative colitis or Crohn's disease, or a healthy co-twin of an affected twin (not recorded which). The chain recombines TRBV20-1 with TRBJ2-7; TCRdb gives TRBD2 as the D gene, but with no DNA this cannot be confirmed. CDR3 loop: CSARDEPGLFVQYF.